The source of this T cell receptor beta chain is a study of OX40 agonist ivuxolimab in advanced cancers. General study findings and limits: At 0.1 to 3.0 mg/kg and by week 6, clonal expansion occurred in CD4+ and CD8+ blood T cells.

Germline V lookup: CDR1 SQVTM, CDR2 ANQGSEA. V was pared by 6 bases and J by 5 bases, with 16 bases between. This CDR3 region has 13 residues. Concerning this clone itself: Antigen: not known.

The table came from immunoSEQ multiplex PCR; TCRdb's copy has only in-frame clones and leaves some out. The profile shows about 26,000 clones, more than 80% of them singletons. This TCR came from an adult with an advanced solid tumor such as melanoma, head and neck, liver or kidney cancer. This sequence joins TRBV29-1 and TRBJ1-2; D possibly corresponds to TRBD1 (5 bases). The specimen was CD4+ or CD8+ T cells sorted from blood, collected in a trial of the OX40 agonist ivuxolimab. CDR3 protein: CSVTLDRGYGYTF. The CDR3 region has the DNA TGCAGCGTGACCCTAGACAGAGGGTATGGCTACACCTTC.